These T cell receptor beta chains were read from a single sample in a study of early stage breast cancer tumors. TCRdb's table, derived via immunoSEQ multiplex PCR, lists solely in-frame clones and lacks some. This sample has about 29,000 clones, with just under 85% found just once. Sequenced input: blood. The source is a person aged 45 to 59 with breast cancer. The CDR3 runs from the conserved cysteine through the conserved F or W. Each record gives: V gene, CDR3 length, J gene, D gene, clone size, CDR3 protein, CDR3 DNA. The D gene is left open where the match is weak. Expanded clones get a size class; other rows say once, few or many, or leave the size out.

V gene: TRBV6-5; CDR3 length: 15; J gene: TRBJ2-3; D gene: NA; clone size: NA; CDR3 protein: CASSYSQGSTDTQYF; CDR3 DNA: TGTGCCAGCAGTTACTCGCAGGGGTCCACAGATACGCAGTATTTT
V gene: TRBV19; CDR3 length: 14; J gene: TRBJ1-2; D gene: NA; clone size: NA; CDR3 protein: CASSISGANYGYTF; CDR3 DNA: TGTGCCAGTAGTATTTCAGGAGCTAACTATGGCTACACCTTC
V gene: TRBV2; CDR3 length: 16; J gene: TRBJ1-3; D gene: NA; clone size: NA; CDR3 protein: CASSESGRVDGNTIYF; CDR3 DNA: TGTGCCAGCAGTGAAAGCGGCAGGGTAGATGGAAACACCATATATTTT
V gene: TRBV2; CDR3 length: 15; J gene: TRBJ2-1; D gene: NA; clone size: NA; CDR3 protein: CASSETLGTTGEQFF; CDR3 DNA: TGTGCCAGCAGTGAGACCCTCGGGACCACGGGTGAGCAGTTCTTC
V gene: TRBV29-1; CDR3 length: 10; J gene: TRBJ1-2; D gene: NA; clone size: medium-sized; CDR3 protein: CSVDEYGYTF; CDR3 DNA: TGCAGCGTGGACGAATATGGCTACACCTTC
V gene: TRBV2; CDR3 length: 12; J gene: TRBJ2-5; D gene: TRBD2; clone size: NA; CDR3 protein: CASSLADETQYF; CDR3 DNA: TGTGCCAGCAGCCTAGCGGATGAGACCCAGTACTTC
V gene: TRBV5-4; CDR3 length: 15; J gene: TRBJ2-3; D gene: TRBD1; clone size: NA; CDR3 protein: CASSPVTGGKDTQYF; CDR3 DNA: TGTGCCAGCAGCCCAGTTACAGGGGGAAAAGATACGCAGTATTTT
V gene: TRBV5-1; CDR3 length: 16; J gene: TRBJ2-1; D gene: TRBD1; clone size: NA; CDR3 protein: CASSLVGTGDHNEQFF; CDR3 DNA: TGCGCCAGCAGCTTGGTGGGGACAGGGGACCACAATGAGCAGTTCTTC
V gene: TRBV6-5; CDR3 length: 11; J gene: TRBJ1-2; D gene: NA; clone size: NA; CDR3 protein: CASATSGGYTF; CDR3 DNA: TGTGCCAGCGCAACCTCAGGAGGCTACACCTTC
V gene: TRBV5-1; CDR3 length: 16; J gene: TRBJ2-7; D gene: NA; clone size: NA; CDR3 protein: CASSLSPGTGSYEQYF; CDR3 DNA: TGCGCCAGCAGCTTGTCCCCGGGGACCGGGTCCTACGAGCAGTACTTC
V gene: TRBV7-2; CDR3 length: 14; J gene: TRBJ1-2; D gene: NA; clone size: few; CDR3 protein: CASSGWGQVNGYTF; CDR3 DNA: TGTGCCAGCAGCGGGTGGGGCCAAGTTAATGGCTACACCTTC
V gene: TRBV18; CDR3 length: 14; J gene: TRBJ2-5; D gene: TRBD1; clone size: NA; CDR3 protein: CASSPGQGRETQYF; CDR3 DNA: TGTGCCAGCTCACCGGGACAGGGGCGAGAGACCCAGTACTTC
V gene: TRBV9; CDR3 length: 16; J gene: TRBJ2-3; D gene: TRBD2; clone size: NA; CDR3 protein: CASSATAGLDPDTQYF; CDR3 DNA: TGTGCCAGCAGCGCCACAGCGGGACTAGATCCAGATACGCAGTATTTT
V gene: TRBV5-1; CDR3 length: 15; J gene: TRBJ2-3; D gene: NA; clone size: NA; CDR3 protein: CASSLAWTITDTQYF; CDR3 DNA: TGCGCCAGCAGCTTGGCGTGGACTATCACAGATACGCAGTATTTT
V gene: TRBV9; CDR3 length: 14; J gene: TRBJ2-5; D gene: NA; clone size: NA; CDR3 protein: CASSVVGREETQYF; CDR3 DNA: TGTGCCAGCAGCGTAGTGGGGCGCGAAGAGACCCAGTACTTC
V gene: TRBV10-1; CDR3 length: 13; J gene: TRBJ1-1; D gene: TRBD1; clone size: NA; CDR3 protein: CASIRQGNTEAFF; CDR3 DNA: TGCGCCAGCATTAGACAGGGTAACACTGAAGCTTTCTTT
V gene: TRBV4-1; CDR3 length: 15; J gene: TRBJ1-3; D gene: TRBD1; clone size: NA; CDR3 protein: CASSQEDRAGNTIYF; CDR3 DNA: TGCGCCAGCAGCCAAGAGGACAGGGCTGGAAACACCATATATTTT
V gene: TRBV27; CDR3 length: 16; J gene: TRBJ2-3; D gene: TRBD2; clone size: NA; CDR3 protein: CASRDYSGRILDTQYF; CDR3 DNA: TGTGCCAGCAGGGATTATAGCGGGAGAATCTTAGATACGCAGTATTTT
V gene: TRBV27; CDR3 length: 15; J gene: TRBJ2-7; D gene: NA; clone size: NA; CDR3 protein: CASSSWGGASYEQYF; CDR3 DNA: TGTGCCAGCAGTTCGTGGGGGGGCGCCTCCTACGAGCAGTACTTC
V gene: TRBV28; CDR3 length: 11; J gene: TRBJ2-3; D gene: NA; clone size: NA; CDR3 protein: CASSKDYTQYF; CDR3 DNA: TGTGCCAGCAGTAAGGACTATACGCAGTATTTT
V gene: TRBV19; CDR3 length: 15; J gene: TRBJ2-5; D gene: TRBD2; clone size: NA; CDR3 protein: CASSIGAGLQETQYF; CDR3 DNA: TGTGCCAGTAGTATAGGCGCGGGACTACAAGAGACCCAGTACTTC
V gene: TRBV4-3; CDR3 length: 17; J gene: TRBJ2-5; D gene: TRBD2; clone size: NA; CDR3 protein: CASSQRLAGGEGETQYF; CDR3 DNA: TGCGCCAGCAGCCAACGACTAGCGGGAGGGGAGGGAGAGACCCAGTACTTC
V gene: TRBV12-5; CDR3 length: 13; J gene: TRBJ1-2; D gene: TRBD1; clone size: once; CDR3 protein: CASGTGLGYGYTF; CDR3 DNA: TGTGCTAGTGGGACAGGGCTAGGGTATGGCTACACCTTC
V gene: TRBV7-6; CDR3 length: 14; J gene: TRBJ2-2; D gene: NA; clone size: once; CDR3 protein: CASSLARDTGELFF; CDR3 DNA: TGTGCCAGCAGCTTAGCGCGGGACACCGGGGAGCTGTTTTTT
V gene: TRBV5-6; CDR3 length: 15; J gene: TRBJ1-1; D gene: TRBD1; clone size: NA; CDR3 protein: CASSYSRDRDTEAFF; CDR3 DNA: TGTGCCAGCAGCTACTCCCGGGACAGGGACACTGAAGCTTTCTTT
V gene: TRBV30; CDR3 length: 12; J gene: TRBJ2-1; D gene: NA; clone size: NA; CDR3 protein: CAWSVSTNEQFF; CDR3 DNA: TGTGCCTGGAGTGTAAGTACAAATGAGCAGTTCTTC
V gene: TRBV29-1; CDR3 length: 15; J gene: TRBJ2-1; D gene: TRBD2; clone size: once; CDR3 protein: CSVPSTSGGGDEQFF; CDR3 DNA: TGCAGCGTTCCCTCAACTAGCGGGGGTGGCGATGAGCAGTTCTTC
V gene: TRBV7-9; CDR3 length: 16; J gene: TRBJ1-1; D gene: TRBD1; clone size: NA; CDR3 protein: CASRSQRGQGELEAFF; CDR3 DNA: TGTGCCAGCAGGTCACAAAGGGGACAGGGCGAATTAGAAGCTTTCTTT
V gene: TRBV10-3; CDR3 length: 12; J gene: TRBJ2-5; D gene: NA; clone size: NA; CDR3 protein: CAISTSVETQYF; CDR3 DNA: NA
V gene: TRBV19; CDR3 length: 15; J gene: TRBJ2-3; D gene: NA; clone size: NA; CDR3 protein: CASSSEAGLTDTQYF; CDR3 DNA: TGTGCCAGTAGCTCTGAGGCGGGCCTCACAGATACGCAGTATTTT
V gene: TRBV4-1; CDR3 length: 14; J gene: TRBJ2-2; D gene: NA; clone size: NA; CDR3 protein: CASSQVRDTGELFF; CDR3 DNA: TGCGCCAGCAGCCAAGTCAGGGACACCGGGGAGCTGTTTTTT
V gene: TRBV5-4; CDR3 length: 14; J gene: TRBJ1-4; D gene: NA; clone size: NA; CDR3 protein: CASSLLGGGEKLFF; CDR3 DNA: TGTGCCAGCAGCTTGCTTGGGGGAGGTGAAAAACTGTTTTTT
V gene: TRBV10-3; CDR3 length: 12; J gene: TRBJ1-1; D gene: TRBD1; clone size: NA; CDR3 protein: CAARDRNTEAFF; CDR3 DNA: TGTGCCGCTAGGGACAGGAACACTGAAGCTTTCTTT
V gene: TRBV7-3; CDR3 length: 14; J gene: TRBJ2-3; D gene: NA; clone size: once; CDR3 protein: CASSQRGAFDTQYF; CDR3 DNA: TGTGCCAGCAGCCAGCGCGGAGCTTTCGATACGCAGTATTTT
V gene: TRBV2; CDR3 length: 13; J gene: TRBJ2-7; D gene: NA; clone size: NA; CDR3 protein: CASNRPGRGEQYF; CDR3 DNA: TGTGCCAGCAACCGACCTGGGCGGGGCGAGCAGTACTTC
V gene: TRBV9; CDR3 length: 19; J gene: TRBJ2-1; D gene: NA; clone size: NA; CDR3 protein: CASSVGLASMGQHYNEQFF; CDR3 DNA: TGTGCCAGCAGCGTAGGGCTAGCCTCTATGGGGCAACACTACAATGAGCAGTTCTTC